Each of the 19 T cell receptor beta chains below was sequenced from the same sample in a study of cytotoxic CD8 clonotypes in ibrutinib-treated CLL. The method was immunoSEQ multiplex PCR; TCRdb's version includes in-frame clones alone and lacks a portion of them. The sample includes just over 200,000 clones, roughly three quarters of them seen just once. Sequenced material: PBMCs, taken after 12 months of ibrutinib treatment. The receptor set was obtained from a human donor with chronic lymphocytic leukemia.

This clone came up once. Within the sample, other DNA sequences also encode this same CDR3. This chain uses TRBV18 with TRBJ2-3, with D uncertain. The germline V gene encodes CDR1 KGHSH and CDR2 LQKENI. The CDR3 is made up of 14 amino acids. The V end was cut by 3 bases, the J end by 0 bases, with 7 bases between. CDR3 amino acids: CASSPDLSTDTQYF. In nucleotides, the CDR3 is TGTGCCAGCTCACCGGATCTGAGCACAGATACGCAGTATTTT. Full variable domain (missing parts from reference TRBV18 and TRBJ2-3): NAGVMQNPRHLVRRRGQEARLRCSPMKGHSHVYWYRQLPEEGLKFMVYLQKENIIDESGMPKERFSAEFPKEGPSILRIQQVVRGDSAAYFCASSPDLSTDTQYFGPGTRLTVL.

With respect to this clone: One end of the junction varies from germline; a read error may be responsible. The rearrangement uses TRBV6-5 and TRBJ2-1; weak D call: TRBD2 (5 bases). The CDR3 has 16 amino acids. CDR1 and CDR2 from the germline V gene are MNHEY and SVGAGI. CDR3 loop: CASSYSKLASSNEQFF. As DNA, the CDR3 is TGTGCCAGCAGTTACTCGAAGCTAGCCTCCTCCAATGAGCAGTTCTTC.

The V and J genes are TRBV5-1 and TRBJ2-7; 7 nucleotides line up with TRBD1. Germline V CDR1 and CDR2: SGHRS, YFSETQ. The V and J ends lost 1 base and 2 bases, in that order; junction bases with no gene match: 6. CDR3 length: 15 residues. CDR3 region: CASSLLEQGTYEQYF. The CDR3 region has the DNA TGCGCCAGCAGCTTGTTGGAACAGGGGACCTACGAGCAGTACTTC. Variable domain in full (rest from reference TRBV5-1 and TRBJ2-7): KAGVTQTPRYLIKTRGQQVTLSCSPISGHRSVSWYQQTPGQGLQFLFEYFSETQRNKGNFPGRFSGRQFSNSRSEMNVSTLELGDSALYLCASSLLEQGTYEQYFGPGTRLTVT.

This clone was seen more than once but under ten times. CDR3 in amino acids: CASSDEQASEKLFF. Written as DNA, the CDR3 is TGTGCCAGCAGTGATGAACAGGCTAGCGAAAAACTGTTTTTT. This chain uses TRBV2 with TRBJ1-4; perhaps TRBD1 as D (5 bases). The CDR3 is 14 amino acids. Germline lookup yields CDR1 SNHLY and CDR2 FYNNEI. Between the trimmed V and J ends, which lost 3 bases and 8 bases, there was a span of 13 bases.

The V and J genes are TRBV5-1 and TRBJ2-7; no clear D gene. Germline lookup yields CDR1 SGHRS and CDR2 YFSETQ. The V end lost 0 bases, the J end lost 1 base, and 8 bases lay between the germline ends. This CDR3 has 14 amino acids. The CDR3: CASSLAGGSYEQYF. For the CDR3, the DNA is TGCGCCAGCAGCTTGGCCGGCGGATCCTACGAGCAGTACTTC. The full variable domain, with the rest looked up from reference TRBV5-1 and TRBJ2-7, is KAGVTQTPRYLIKTRGQQVTLSCSPISGHRSVSWYQQTPGQGLQFLFEYFSETQRNKGNFPGRFSGRQFSNSRSEMNVSTLELGDSALYLCASSLAGGSYEQYFGPGTRLTVT.

In its sample, this clone was seen a few times. The chain has TRBV7-8 and TRBJ2-3, with 9 bases identical to TRBD1. V was clipped by 4 bases and J by 5 bases; unmatched bases: 13. Per the germline V gene, CDR1 is SGHVS and CDR2 is FQNEAQ. This CDR3 comprises 17 residues. CDR3 amino acids: CASSSLQGAGFGDTQYF. The CDR3 nucleotides read TGTGCCAGCAGCTCTCTACAGGGGGCAGGGTTTGGAGATACGCAGTATTTT.

The chain links TRBV19 to TRBJ1-5, with TRBD1 identical over 9 bases. The CDR3 contains 15 residues. CDR1 is LNHDA and CDR2 is SQIVND in the germline V gene (reference sequence). Losses at the gene ends were 7 bases for V and 6 bases for J; bases not matched to a gene: 10. In DNA, the CDR3 is TGTGCCAGTACCTTAGGGACAGGGTGGTCTCAGCCCCAGCATTTT. Its protein is CASTLGTGWSQPQHF.

The V call is TRBV30, the J call TRBJ2-1, with a tentative D call TRBD2 (6 bases). V was cut by 1 base and J by 3 bases, with 19 bases left in between. In germline, CDR1 is GTSNPN, CDR2 SVGIG (reference sequence). The CDR3 runs to 17 residues. The CDR3 sequence: CAWSDTPGGLGYNEQFF. Here the CDR3 DNA reads TGTGCCTGGAGTGATACCCCCGGGGGTCTAGGCTACAATGAGCAGTTCTTC.

This clone has only a few counts. The chain is built from TRBV6-6 and TRBJ1-2; D is undetermined. V was clipped by 3 bases and J by 6 bases, with 11 bases between them. The CDR3 consists of 13 residues. Germline-derived CDR1 and CDR2 are MNHNY and SVGAGI (reference sequence). In DNA, the CDR3 is TGTGCCAGCAGTTATAGGGTTGTCGATGGCTACACCTTC. It encodes CASSYRVVDGYTF.

The J gene is TRBJ2-3, the V gene TRBV6-1; 7 nucleotides line up with TRBD2. The CDR3 covers 13 residues. V lost 7 bases and J lost 3; bases outside the gene matches: 4. Per germline, CDR1 MNHNS and CDR2 SASEGT. CDR3 loop: CASTAGDTDTQYF. The DNA of the CDR3 is TGTGCCAGCACCGCGGGAGATACAGATACGCAGTATTTT.

The rearrangement uses TRBV28 and TRBJ2-3; 7 bases match TRBD2. The germline gives CDR1 MDHEN, CDR2 SYDVKM. Trimming took 8 bases from V and 0 from J; bases not matched to a gene: 2. The CDR3 runs 13 residues. CDR3 amino acids: CASGRASTDTQYF. The CDR3 DNA reads TGTGCCAGCGGGAGGGCGAGCACAGATACGCAGTATTTT.

The chain links TRBV4-1 to TRBJ2-7; the D is unclear. Germline loops: CDR1 MGHRA, CDR2 YSYEKL. The V gene lost 3 bases and the J gene lost 2 bases, with 14 bases spanning the gap. The CDR3 length is 15 residues. CDR3 amino acids: CASSQGSLIPYEQYF. CDR3 sequence (DNA): TGCGCCAGCAGCCAGGGTTCCCTCATTCCCTACGAGCAGTACTTC.

This chain joins TRBV9 and TRBJ2-7, with 7 bases identical to TRBD1. This CDR3 is 14 amino acids long. The germline CDR1 and CDR2 sequences are SGDLS and YYNGEE. Losses at the gene ends were 3 bases for V and 0 bases for J; bases not matched to a gene: 3. The CDR3 nucleotides read TGTGCCAGCAGCGCCTGGGACAGCTCCTACGAGCAGTACTTC. It codes for CASSAWDSSYEQYF.

The gene calls are TRBV27 and TRBJ2-3; 8 positions match TRBD1. Germline V gives CDR1 MNHEY, CDR2 SMNVEV (reference sequence). CDR3 length equals 13 residues. V gave up 7 bases and J gave up 3 bases; unmatched junction bases: 3. This CDR3 reads CASNRGETDTQYF. In nucleotides, the CDR3 is TGTGCCAGCAACAGGGGGGAGACAGATACGCAGTATTTT.

This clone was observed once. V is TRBV19 and J is TRBJ1-6; no clear D gene. V shed 5 bases and J shed 0 bases, with 11 bases lying between them. Germline-derived CDR1 and CDR2 are LNHDA and SQIVND (reference sequence). The CDR3 totals 16 residues. This chain's CDR3 is CASSSPRSSYNSPLHF. CDR3 in DNA: TGTGCCAGTAGTTCGCCACGGAGCTCCTATAATTCACCCCTCCACTTT.

The gene calls are TRBV15 and TRBJ2-1, with D possibly matching TRBD1 (5 bases). The CDR3 spans 15 residues. V was pared by 5 bases and J by 0 bases, with 11 bases between. CDR1 and CDR2 from the germline V gene are LNHNV and YYDKDF (reference sequence). CDR3 loop: CATSPRANSYNEQFF. The DNA of the CDR3 is TGTGCCACCAGCCCCAGGGCTAACTCCTACAATGAGCAGTTCTTC.

The chain joins TRBV19 to TRBJ1-1, with 10 positions matching TRBD1. In germline, CDR1 is LNHDA, CDR2 SQIVND (reference sequence). Trimming took 5 bases from V and 3 from J; bases not matched to a gene: 6. The CDR3 covers 15 residues. As DNA, the CDR3 is TGTGCCAGTAGTTCGACAGGGGGCATAGACACTGAAGCTTTCTTT. Residues: CASSSTGGIDTEAFF.

This clone was seen a single time. This chain joins TRBV9 and TRBJ2-2; D is unclear. Germline values: CDR1 SGDLS, CDR2 YYNGEE. V was shortened by 1 base and J by 6 bases, with 7 bases between the two germline ends. The CDR3 runs to 13 residues. In DNA, the CDR3 is TGTGCCAGCAGCGTATGGATCTCCGGGGAGCTGTTTTTT. It translates to CASSVWISGELFF.

This clone was seen a single time. V and J are TRBV11-2 and TRBJ2-4, with 11 bases matching TRBD1. The CDR3 spans 17 residues. Germline values: CDR1 SGHAT, CDR2 FQNNGV. After removal of 5 bases from V and 1 base from J, the junction contained 7 bases not matched to a gene. CDR3 sequence (DNA): TGTGCCAGCAGCCCTCGGACAGGGGGCGTGGCCAAAAACATTCAGTACTTC. As protein: CASSPRTGGVAKNIQYF.